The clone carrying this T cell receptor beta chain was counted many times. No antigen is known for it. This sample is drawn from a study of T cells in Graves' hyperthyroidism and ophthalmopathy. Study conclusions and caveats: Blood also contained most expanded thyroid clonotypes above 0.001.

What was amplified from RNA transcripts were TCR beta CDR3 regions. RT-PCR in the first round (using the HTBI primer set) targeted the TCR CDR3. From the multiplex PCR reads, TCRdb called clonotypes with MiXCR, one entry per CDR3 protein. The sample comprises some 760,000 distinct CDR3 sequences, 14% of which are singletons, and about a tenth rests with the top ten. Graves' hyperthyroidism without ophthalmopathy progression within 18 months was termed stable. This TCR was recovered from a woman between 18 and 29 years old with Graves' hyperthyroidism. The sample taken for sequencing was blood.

Here the CDR3 reads CASSYSTPGQGLYEQYF. CDR3 nucleotide sequence: TGTGCCAGCAGTTACTCGACCCCGGGACAGGGGCTCTACGAGCAGTACTTC. The rearrangement uses TRBV6-6 and TRBJ2-7, with 10 nucleotides matching TRBD1. The CDR3 covers 17 residues. V trimming: 0 bases; J trimming: 3 bases; junction bases outside the gene matches: 8. Germline V gene sequence: CDR1 MNHNY, CDR2 SVGAGI (reference sequence).